The sequence of this T cell receptor beta chain was determined in a study of T-cell reconstitution after alpha-beta-depleted transplantation in children. Trimming removed 6 bases from V and 9 bases from J; junction bases left unmatched: 12. CDR3 size: 14 residues. The germline gives CDR1 DFQATT, CDR2 SNEGSKA (reference sequence). Preparation of the TCRbeta library used unique molecular identifiers. TCRdb analysed the PCR reads with MiXCR anew, one entry per CDR3 protein. The sample has hundreds of thousands of distinct CDR3 sequences; about 12% are singletons. Whole-study results and caveats: From newly produced T cells came most of the T-cell counts and diversity one year after transplant. TCRbeta diversity was high at day 60 in some patients (a result of surviving recipient T cells and thymic progenitors). Several hundred expanded graft clones reportedly gave rise to the alpha-beta T cells present about two months after transplant.

This clonotype occurred a few times. Its target is unknown. The clonotype was recovered from a girl aged 2 to 10 with congenital amegakaryocytic thrombocytopenia, due to receive a stem cell transplant. Material: PBMCs, obtained before TCRalphabeta/CD19-depleted stem cell transplant. The genes are TRBV20-1 and TRBJ2-1; 9 nucleotides line up with TRBD2. CDR3 nucleotides: TGCAGTGCGAAAAACCCAAAACTAGCGGGTGAGCAGTTCTTC. Translating it yields CSAKNPKLAGEQFF.